This T cell receptor (beta chain) was sequenced in a study of technical replicates of blood from four donors. CDR3 length equals 13 residues. Germline CDR1 SGHTA, CDR2 FQGNSA. V gave up 5 bases and J gave up 8 bases; unmatched junction bases: 8. Some clones are missing from TCRdb's copy, which holds only in-frame ones; the method was immunoSEQ multiplex PCR. The repertoire includes about 59,000 clones, 93% of them detected once, and about 4.4% sits in the top ten. The receptor comes from a human donor in good health. Some clones in this sample may be carry-over from other donors' samples. Sample: PBMCs. The V and J genes are TRBV7-2 and TRBJ1-2; 7 bases map to TRBD1. The CDR3 DNA reads TGTGCCAGCAGCCCAGGACAGGCCCGGGGCTACACCTTC. It is translated as CASSPGQARGYTF.